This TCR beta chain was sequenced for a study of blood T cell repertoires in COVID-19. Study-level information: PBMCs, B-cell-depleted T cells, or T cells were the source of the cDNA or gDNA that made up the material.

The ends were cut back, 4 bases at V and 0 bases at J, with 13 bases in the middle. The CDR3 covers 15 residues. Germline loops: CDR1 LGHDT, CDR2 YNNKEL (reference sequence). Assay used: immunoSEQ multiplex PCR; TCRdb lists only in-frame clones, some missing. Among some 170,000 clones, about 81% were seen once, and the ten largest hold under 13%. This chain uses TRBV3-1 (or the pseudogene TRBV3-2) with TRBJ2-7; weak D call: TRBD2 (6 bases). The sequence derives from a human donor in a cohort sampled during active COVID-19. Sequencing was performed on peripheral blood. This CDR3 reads CASSLGPGGSYEQYF. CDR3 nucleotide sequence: TGTGCCAGCAGCCTGGGGCCCGGGGGCTCCTACGAGCAGTACTTC.